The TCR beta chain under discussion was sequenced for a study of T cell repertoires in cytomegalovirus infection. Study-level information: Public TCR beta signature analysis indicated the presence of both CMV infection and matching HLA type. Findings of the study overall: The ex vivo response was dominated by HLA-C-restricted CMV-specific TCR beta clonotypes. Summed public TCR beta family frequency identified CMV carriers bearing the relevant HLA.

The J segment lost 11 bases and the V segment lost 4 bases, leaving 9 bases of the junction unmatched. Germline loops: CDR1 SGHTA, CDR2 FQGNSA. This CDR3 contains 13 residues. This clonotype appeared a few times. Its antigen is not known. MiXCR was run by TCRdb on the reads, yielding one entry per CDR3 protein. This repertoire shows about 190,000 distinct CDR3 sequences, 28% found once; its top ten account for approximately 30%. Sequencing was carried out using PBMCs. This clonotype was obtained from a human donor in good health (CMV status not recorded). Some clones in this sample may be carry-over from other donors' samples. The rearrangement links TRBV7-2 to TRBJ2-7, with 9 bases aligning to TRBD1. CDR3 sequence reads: CASSSSGTGRKYF. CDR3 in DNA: TGTGCCAGCAGCTCTTCTGGGACAGGGAGAAAGTACTTC.